This entry describes one TCR beta chain. This specimen belongs to a study of shared clonotypes between healthy human individuals. Sequenced by immunoSEQ multiplex PCR; TCRdb stores in-frame clones only, minus some. The profile shows around 2.5 million clones, 93% of them singletons. The TCR was taken from a man aged 18 to 30 in good health. Some clones in this sample may be carry-over from other donors' samples. Source material: naive CD4+ T cells from PBMCs. Subset meaning: CD45RA+ positively selected.

This chain's CDR3 is CATSRDRMGLAQEQYF. Written as DNA, the CDR3 is TGTGCCACCAGCAGAGATCGAATGGGACTAGCGCAGGAGCAGTACTTC. The chain uses TRBV15 and TRBJ2-7; 10 nucleotides line up with TRBD2. CDR3 length equals 16 residues. The V segment lost 0 bases and the J segment 7 bases; nucleotides outside the gene matches: 9. Per germline, CDR1 LNHNV and CDR2 YYDKDF (reference sequence).